The 5 T cell receptor beta chains reported below all come from one sample, sequenced in a study of lymphopenia after photon versus proton radiotherapy. Profiling relied on immunoSEQ multiplex PCR, and the TCRdb table lists in-frame clones only, not all of them. Altogether 25,000 to 30,000 clones are present, over 75% being singletons, with the ten largest covering 31%. The starting material was peripheral blood, obtained from a patient treated with photon-based radiotherapy. These TCRs come from a man aged 50 to 59 with gastric cancer.

The CDR3 protein is CASSPGTLEKLFF. CDR3 in DNA: TGTGCCAGCAGTCCCGGGACACTCGAAAAACTGTTTTTT. This chain joins TRBV7-2 and TRBJ1-4, with D possibly being TRBD1 (6 bases). CDR1 and CDR2 from the germline V gene are SGHTA and FQGNSA. V shed 6 bases and J shed 8 bases, with 13 bases lying between them. This CDR3 is 13 amino acids long.

This clone was counted a few times. The chain is built from TRBV6-1 and TRBJ1-6, with TRBD1 matching over 7 bases. CDR1 is MNHNS and CDR2 is SASEGT in the germline V gene. The CDR3 sequence is 13 residues long. The V and J ends lost 6 bases and 10 bases, in that order; junction bases with no gene match: 6. CDR3 region: CASRDRDWSPLHF. CDR3 nucleotides: TGTGCCAGCAGAGACAGGGATTGGTCACCCCTCCACTTT.

The chain links TRBV5-4 to TRBJ1-2; D unclear. Germline CDR1 SGHNT, CDR2 YYREEE (reference sequence). V dropped 0 bases and J dropped 4 bases, with 13 bases sitting between them. The length of the CDR3 is 15 residues. The CDR3 nucleotides read TGTGCCAGCAGCTTGGCGGCAGGCGGTTTCTATGGCTACACCTTC. The encoded protein is CASSLAAGGFYGYTF.

V gene TRBV11-2 combines with J gene TRBJ1-3, with TRBD1 matching over 9 bases. The CDR3 totals 17 residues. V gave up 6 bases and J gave up 4 bases; unmatched junction bases: 13. Per the germline V gene, CDR1 is SGHAT and CDR2 is FQNNGV. The CDR3 sequence is CASSLRAHGTGGNTIYF. The CDR3 DNA follows: TGTGCCAGCAGTCTACGAGCACACGGGACAGGGGGAAACACCATATATTTT.

V and J are TRBV2 and TRBJ1-2, with a weak D call TRBD1 (6 bases). V lost 0 bases to trimming and J lost 5 bases, with 7 bases between them. CDR3 size: 13 residues. CDR1 and CDR2 from the germline V gene are SNHLY and FYNNEI. In DNA form, the CDR3 reads TGTGCCAGCAGTGAAGCAAGGGGGTATGGCTACACCTTC. Protein: CASSEARGYGYTF.